In its sample, the clone carrying this T cell receptor beta chain was seen a few times. The antigen remains unidentified. Trimming stripped 0 bases from V and 5 bases from J, with 12 bases between. The germline gives CDR1 KGHDR, CDR2 SFDVKD. The length of the CDR3 is 15 residues. This sample was included in a study of post-analysis software for immune sequencing data. The wider study: Courses of disease covered relapsing-remitting, secondary progressive and progressive-relapsing multiple sclerosis.

Unique molecular identifiers were built into the TCR beta cDNA libraries. A population of 1 to 10 million T cells gave rise to approximately 530,000 cDNA molecules. MiXCR, applied by TCRdb to the PCR reads, yields one record per CDR3 protein. The sample has approximately 180,000 distinct CDR3 sequences, 30% seen once. Whole-study findings and limits: In multiple sclerosis, normalized Chao1 diversity was significantly below that of controls. Samples prepared in the same batch strongly co-clustered by F measure. Controls showed lower frequencies than patients for 4 or 5 TRBV segments, and TRBV5-6, TRBV5-1 and TRBV20-1 were among these.

The chain uses TRBV24-1 and TRBJ2-5; D remains ambiguous. This clonotype originated in a girl aged 5-17 years with multiple sclerosis. Sequenced material: blood. The CDR3 sequence: CATSDLQAFGETQYF. The CDR3 region has the DNA TGTGCCACCAGTGATTTGCAAGCCTTCGGGGAGACCCAGTACTTC.